This T cell receptor (beta chain) came from a study of blood T cell repertoires in COVID-19. The germline V gene has CDR1 MGHRA and CDR2 YSYEKL. The CDR3 runs to 16 residues. V lost 2 bases, J lost 1 base, and 11 bases lay in between. Assay used: immunoSEQ multiplex PCR; TCRdb lists only in-frame clones, some missing. The sample has 100,000 to 130,000 clones, less than 85% seen once. Specimen: peripheral blood. This clonotype originated in a woman aged 40 to 55 with acute or convalescent COVID-19. The chain has TRBV4-1 and TRBJ1-4; perhaps TRBD1 as D (5 bases). In DNA form, the CDR3 reads TGCGCCAGCAGCCAAATCGTCGGGGGAACTAATGAAAAACTGTTTTTT. It translates to CASSQIVGGTNEKLFF.